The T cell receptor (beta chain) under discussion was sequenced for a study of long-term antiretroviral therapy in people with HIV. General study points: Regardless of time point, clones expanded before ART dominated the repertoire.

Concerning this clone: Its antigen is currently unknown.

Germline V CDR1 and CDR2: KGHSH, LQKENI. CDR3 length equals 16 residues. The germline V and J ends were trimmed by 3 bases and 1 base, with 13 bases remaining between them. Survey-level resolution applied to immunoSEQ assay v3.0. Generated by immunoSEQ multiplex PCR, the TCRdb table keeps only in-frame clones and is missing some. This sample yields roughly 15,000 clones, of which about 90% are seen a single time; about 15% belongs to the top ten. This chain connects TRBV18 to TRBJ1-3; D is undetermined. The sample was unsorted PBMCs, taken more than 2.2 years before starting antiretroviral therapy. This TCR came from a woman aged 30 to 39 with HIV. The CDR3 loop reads CASSPTSESSGNTIYF. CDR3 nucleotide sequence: TGTGCCAGCTCACCTACCTCAGAGTCTTCTGGAAACACCATATATTTT.